Listed here are 10 T cell receptor beta chains from one sample, sequenced in a study of blood T cell repertoires in COVID-19. The protocol was immunoSEQ multiplex PCR, while the TCRdb copy is restricted to in-frame clones and leaves out a portion. Altogether 250,000 to 350,000 clones are present, around nine tenths being singletons, with the ten largest covering approximately 5.3%. The material sequenced was PBMCs or T cells enriched from blood (not recorded which). The receptors come from a woman aged 25-40 years who had recovered from COVID-19.

This clone was counted a single time. The chain carries TRBV27 and TRBJ2-7; 8 bases fit TRBD1. CDR1 and CDR2 (germline): MNHEY, SMNVEV (reference sequence). This CDR3 is 14 amino acids long. V was clipped by 3 bases and J by 7 bases; unmatched bases: 8. This CDR3 is CASSFRQGAGEQYF. The CDR3 nucleotides are TGTGCCAGCAGTTTCCGTCAGGGGGCTGGAGAGCAGTACTTC.

J is TRBJ1-6 and V is TRBV2, with a tentative D call TRBD1 (6 bases). This CDR3 has 13 amino acids. Trimming shortened V by 7 bases and J by 7 bases, and 11 bases separated the two germline ends. The V gene's germline CDR1 is SNHLY and CDR2 FYNNEI. The chain's CDR3 is CASTAGANSPLHF. Here the CDR3 DNA reads TGTGCCAGCACGGCAGGGGCGAATTCACCCCTCCACTTT.

The chain joins TRBV6-2 or TRBV6-3 to TRBJ1-2, with 9 positions matching TRBD1. The CDR3 runs 16 residues. Germline V gene lookup returns CDR1 MNHEY and CDR2 SVGEGT. V trimming: 6 bases; J trimming: 4 bases; junction bases outside the gene matches: 12. This CDR3 is CASSPGPGQGGYGYTF. Written as DNA, the CDR3 is TGTGCCAGCAGCCCTGGGCCGGGACAGGGTGGCTATGGCTACACCTTC.

The sample holds a few counts of this clone. The chain couples TRBV6-6 to TRBJ2-3, with D perhaps TRBD2 (6 bases). V was pared by 5 bases and J by 1 base, with 19 bases between. The CDR3 is 17 amino acids. CDR1 and CDR2 from the germline V gene are MNHNY and SVGAGI (reference sequence). CDR3 sequence: CASSPPTRRGRTDTQYF. DNA of the CDR3: TGTGCCAGCAGTCCACCAACTCGGCGGGGTCGCACAGATACGCAGTATTTT.

The chain couples TRBV6-5 to TRBJ2-7, with 7 bases lining up with TRBD1. The CDR3 sequence is 13 residues long. Germline trimming cut 7 bases from V and 9 bases from J; bases unmatched to any gene: 12. Germline assignment: CDR1 MNHEY and CDR2 SVGAGI. The CDR3 here is CASTQSRGLGQYF. CDR3 DNA: TGTGCCAGCACCCAATCGAGGGGGCTGGGGCAGTACTTC.

The V call is TRBV29-1, the J call TRBJ1-1; 9 bases line up with TRBD1. The CDR3 is 13 residues long. V was clipped by 7 bases and J by 5 bases; unmatched bases: 8. Germline CDR1 and CDR2: SQVTM and ANQGSEA. The chain's CDR3 is CSDSTGGRTEAFF. The CDR3 DNA sequence: TGCAGCGACTCGACAGGGGGTCGAACTGAAGCTTTCTTT.

The chain links TRBV4-1 to TRBJ1-2; TRBD1 matches 9 bases. The CDR3 loop spans 15 amino acids. Germline CDR1 and CDR2: MGHRA and YSYEKL. Trimming cost V 1 base and J 7 bases; bases outside gene matches: 7. For the CDR3, the DNA is TGCGCCAGCAGCCAAGCAGGGACAGGGATCGTTGGCTACACCTTC. Its translation: CASSQAGTGIVGYTF.

V gene TRBV9 combines with J gene TRBJ2-1; 9 positions match TRBD2. Germline trimming cut 3 bases from V and 6 bases from J; bases unmatched to any gene: 10. This CDR3 contains 16 residues. CDR1 SGDLS and CDR2 YYNGEE come from the germline V gene. CDR3 residues: CASSGPASGATNEQFF. The DNA of the CDR3 is TGTGCCAGCAGCGGACCTGCTAGCGGGGCAACCAATGAGCAGTTCTTC.

CDR3 region: CASTPSRGGDNEQFF. DNA of the CDR3: TGCGCCAGCACCCCTTCTAGGGGGGGGGACAATGAGCAGTTCTTC. V usage is TRBV10-2 and J usage is TRBJ2-1, with a weak D call TRBD2 (7 bases). V was pared by 7 bases and J by 5 bases, with 18 bases between. In germline, CDR1 is WSHSY, CDR2 SAAADI. The CDR3 length is 15 residues.

In nucleotides, the CDR3 is TGTGCCAGCAGCTTAGCAACGGGACTAGCGGAAAACTACGAGCAGTACTTC. Its protein is CASSLATGLAENYEQYF. The chain links TRBV7-8 to TRBJ2-7; 11 bases map to TRBD2. Per the germline V gene, CDR1 is SGHVS and CDR2 is FQNEAQ. V lost 0 bases and J lost 3; bases outside the gene matches: 7. This CDR3 has 17 residues.